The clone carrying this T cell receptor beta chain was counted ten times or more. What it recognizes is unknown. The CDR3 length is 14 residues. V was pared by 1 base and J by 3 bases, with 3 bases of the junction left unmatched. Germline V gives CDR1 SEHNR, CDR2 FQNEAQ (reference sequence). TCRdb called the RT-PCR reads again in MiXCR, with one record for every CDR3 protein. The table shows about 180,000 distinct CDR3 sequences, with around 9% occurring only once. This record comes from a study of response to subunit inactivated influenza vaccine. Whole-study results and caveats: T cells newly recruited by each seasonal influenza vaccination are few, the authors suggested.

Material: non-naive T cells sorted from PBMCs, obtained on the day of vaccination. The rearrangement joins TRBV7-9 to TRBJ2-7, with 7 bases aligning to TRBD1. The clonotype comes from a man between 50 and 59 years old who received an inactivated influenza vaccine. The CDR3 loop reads CASSLGQGFYEQYF. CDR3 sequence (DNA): TGTGCCAGCAGCTTAGGACAGGGTTTCTACGAGCAGTACTTC.